Shown below are 27 T cell receptor beta chains from a single sample sequenced in a study of blood T cell repertoires in COVID-19. Sequencing was performed with immunoSEQ multiplex PCR; in TCRdb, only in-frame clones are kept and a portion is missing. The sample contains some 200,000 clones, roughly 94% of which appear only once. The sample consisted of peripheral blood. The receptor source for this set is a man aged 25-45 years with COVID-19, enrolled during active disease.

The rearrangement uses TRBV7-2 and TRBJ2-1; 14 nucleotides match TRBD2. The V gene's germline CDR1 is SGHTA and CDR2 FQGNSA. The J segment lost 0 bases and the V segment lost 0 bases, leaving 7 bases of the junction unmatched. The CDR3 runs to 20 residues. Here the CDR3 DNA reads TGTGCCAGCAGCTTAGCCCTGGGACTAGCGGGGGCGTCCTCCTACAATGAGCAGTTCTTC. It yields the protein CASSLALGLAGASSYNEQFF.

CDR3 in DNA: TGCGCCAGCAGCCTCCTAACAGGGGGCGGGCATGGCTACACCTTC. It codes for CASSLLTGGGHGYTF. The chain links TRBV4-1 to TRBJ1-2, with TRBD1 identical over 9 bases. From germline, CDR1 is MGHRA and CDR2 YSYEKL. CDR3 length equals 15 residues. V dropped 4 bases and J dropped 6; count of bases not matched to a gene: 9.

This rearrangement joins TRBV4-2 to TRBJ1-6, with D tentatively TRBD1 (5 bases). V was shortened by 1 base and J by 9 bases, with 10 bases between the two germline ends. The CDR3 has 14 residues. Germline assignment: CDR1 LGHNA and CDR2 YNFKEQ. In DNA form, the CDR3 reads TGTGCCAGCAGCCAAGTTCTGGGGGGTTCACCCCTCCACTTT. Its protein product is CASSQVLGGSPLHF.

V gene TRBV7-3 combines with J gene TRBJ2-2, with TRBD1 matching over 8 bases. CDR3 length equals 14 residues. The junction had 2 bases not matched to a gene; V was cut back by 5 bases and J by 3 bases. Germline V gives CDR1 SGHTA, CDR2 FQGTGA. The CDR3 sequence: CASSLQGDTGELFF. Here the CDR3 DNA reads TGTGCCAGCAGCCTACAGGGGGACACCGGGGAGCTGTTTTTT.

The chain uses TRBV6-5 and TRBJ1-6; D is ambiguous. The V end was cut by 5 bases, the J end by 5 bases, with 13 bases between. Germline V CDR1 and CDR2: MNHEY, SVGAGI. The CDR3 loop spans 15 amino acids. CDR3 DNA sequence: TGTGCCAGCAGTCACCGGGTCCTAGATAATTCACCCCTCCACTTT. Its protein product is CASSHRVLDNSPLHF.

This chain joins TRBV2 and TRBJ2-5; D unresolved. V dropped 7 bases and J dropped 3 bases, with 12 bases sitting between them. This CDR3 has 13 amino acids. In germline, CDR1 is SNHLY, CDR2 FYNNEI. Here the CDR3 DNA reads TGTGCCAGCATTTTCGACTTGAAAGAGACCCAGTACTTC. This gives the protein CASIFDLKETQYF. The variable domain in full, completed from reference TRBV2 and TRBJ2-5, reads EPEVTQTPSHQVTQMGQEVILRCVPISNHLYFYWYRQILGQKVEFLVSFYNNEISEKSEIFDDQFSVERPDGSNFTLKIRSTKLEDSAMYFCASIFDLKETQYFGPGTRLLVL.

The chain joins TRBV9 to TRBJ2-1, with 12 nucleotides matching TRBD1. The germline V gene encodes CDR1 SGDLS and CDR2 YYNGEE. V trimming: 4 bases; J trimming: 1 base; junction bases outside the gene matches: 15. The CDR3 is 20 amino acids. The chain's CDR3 is CASSQRDRGLGGLSYNEQFF. The CDR3 bases are TGTGCCAGCAGCCAGCGGGACAGGGGGCTGGGGGGTCTGTCCTACAATGAGCAGTTCTTC.

V gene TRBV12-3 or TRBV12-4 combines with J gene TRBJ2-2; D is possibly TRBD2 (6 bases). CDR3 size: 13 residues. The V and J ends lost 8 bases and 3 bases respectively, with 10 bases between them. CDR3 amino acids: CASYRGYTGELFF. CDR3 coding DNA: TGTGCCAGCTACCGGGGGTACACCGGGGAGCTGTTTTTT.

The genes are TRBV5-1 and TRBJ2-5; D unclear. V shed 0 bases and J shed 5 bases, with 8 bases lying between them. The V gene's germline CDR1 is SGHRS and CDR2 YFSETQ. This CDR3 comprises 13 residues. CDR3 nucleotide sequence: TGCGCCAGCAGCTTGGTTAACGGGGAGACCCAGTACTTC. As protein: CASSLVNGETQYF.

As concerns this clone: In the same sample, other DNA sequences code for this CDR3. This rearrangement joins TRBV6-5 to TRBJ1-5; no clear D gene. Germline CDR1 MNHEY, CDR2 SVGAGI. The CDR3 is 13 residues long. Trimming removed 5 bases from V and 2 bases from J, with 7 bases in between. CDR3 sequence (DNA): TGTGCCAGCAGTCAACGGGGCAATCAGCCCCAGCATTTT. It specifies CASSQRGNQPQHF.

This clone was observed a single time. The rearrangement links TRBV7-3 to TRBJ2-3, with a tentative D call TRBD1 (6 bases). The CDR3 totals 15 residues. The ends were cut back, 2 bases at V and 0 bases at J, with 9 bases in the middle. CDR1 is SGHTA, CDR2 FQGTGA, per germline. The CDR3: CASSLGQRSTDTQYF. The CDR3 nucleotides are TGTGCCAGCAGCTTAGGACAGAGAAGCACAGATACGCAGTATTTT.

The chain combines TRBV4-1 with TRBJ1-5; tentatively, D is TRBD1 (5 bases). The V gene's germline CDR1 is MGHRA and CDR2 YSYEKL. This CDR3 comprises 18 residues. V lost 0 bases to trimming and J lost 0 bases, with 15 bases between them. The CDR3: CASSQDRQGTYSNQPQHF. CDR3 in DNA: TGCGCCAGCAGCCAAGATAGGCAGGGCACCTATAGCAATCAGCCCCAGCATTTT.

The V gene is TRBV11-2, the J gene TRBJ1-2, with D perhaps matching TRBD1 (5 bases). V gave up 2 bases and J gave up 10 bases, with 11 bases separating them. CDR1 and CDR2 from the germline V gene are SGHAT and FQNNGV. This CDR3 is 12 amino acids long. The CDR3 nucleotides read TGTGCCAGCAGCTTATTAGGGGTGGACTACACCTTC. Translated: CASSLLGVDYTF.

The V call is TRBV29-1, the J call TRBJ2-7; 10 nucleotides line up with TRBD1. The V gene's germline CDR1 is SQVTM and CDR2 ANQGSEA. With 4 bases clipped from V and 2 bases from J, the junction kept 8 bases outside the gene matches. The CDR3 runs 15 residues. This chain's CDR3 is CSVVNPGQGAYEQYF. The CDR3 nucleotides read TGCAGCGTTGTAAACCCCGGACAGGGGGCCTACGAGCAGTACTTC.

V is TRBV30 and J is TRBJ2-3; TRBD1 agrees at 9 bases. The CDR3 contains 15 residues. Trimming took 2 bases from V and 1 from J; bases not matched to a gene: 4. Looked up from germline, CDR1 is GTSNPN and CDR2 is SVGIG (reference sequence). The CDR3 spells CAWSRGQGGTDTQYF. CDR3 coding DNA: TGTGCCTGGAGTCGGGGACAGGGTGGCACAGATACGCAGTATTTT.

This clone was seen a single time. This rearrangement joins TRBV20-1 to TRBJ1-2, with D unresolved. The V and J ends lost 6 bases and 0 bases respectively, with 14 bases between them. The length of the CDR3 is 14 residues. Germline values: CDR1 DFQATT, CDR2 SNEGSKA (reference sequence). For the CDR3, the DNA is TGCAGTGCGAGTAGGCAGCGAGCTAACTATGGCTACACCTTC. Protein sequence: CSASRQRANYGYTF.

This chain uses TRBV29-1 with TRBJ1-5; 8 bases are a match to TRBD1. Germline CDR1 SQVTM, CDR2 ANQGSEA. The V gene end was trimmed by 4 bases and the J gene end by 10 bases; junction bases not matched to a gene: 12. CDR3 size: 14 residues. CDR3 coding DNA: TGCAGCGTTGCTCCAGGGGGCGAGGGAGAACCCCAGCATTTT. Its protein product is CSVAPGGEGEPQHF.

The rearrangement links TRBV19 to TRBJ1-4, with D unresolved. Germline assignment: CDR1 LNHDA and CDR2 SQIVND (reference sequence). This CDR3 is built from 13 residues. The V gene lost 8 bases and the J gene lost 8 bases, with 15 bases spanning the gap. CDR3 DNA: TGTGCCAGTGCTGCGAGGGTTGGAGAAAAACTGTTTTTT. Amino acid sequence: CASAARVGEKLFF.

The chain carries TRBV12-3 or TRBV12-4 and TRBJ1-4, with no clear D. V shed 6 bases and J shed 3 bases, with 8 bases lying between them. CDR3 size: 13 residues. The CDR3 reads CASSPGANEKLFF. CDR3 DNA sequence: TGTGCCAGCAGCCCCGGAGCTAATGAAAAACTGTTTTTT.

The chain combines TRBV29-1 with TRBJ2-7; TRBD1 is a possible D gene (5 bases). The V and J ends lost 4 bases and 3 bases respectively, with 16 bases between them. This CDR3 contains 14 residues. Germline-derived CDR1 and CDR2 are SQVTM and ANQGSEA. The CDR3 DNA reads TGCAGCGTTGTAGGGGCAGGGCTTTTCTACGAGCAGTACTTC. It codes for CSVVGAGLFYEQYF.

The chain is built from TRBV19 and TRBJ1-2; D might be TRBD1 (5 bases). Germline CDR1 LNHDA, CDR2 SQIVND (reference sequence). Trimming took 5 bases from V and 1 from J, leaving 8 bases between them. The CDR3 runs to 13 residues. The CDR3 nucleotides are TGTGCCAGTAGTGGGGGGATTAACTATGGCTACACCTTC. Its protein product is CASSGGINYGYTF.

The V gene is TRBV5-1, the J gene TRBJ2-3; 11 nucleotides agree with TRBD2. The CDR3 sequence is 16 residues long. V lost 0 bases and J lost 1; bases outside the gene matches: 1. Germline V lookup: CDR1 SGHRS, CDR2 YFSETQ. For the CDR3, the DNA is TGCGCCAGCAGCTTGGAGACTAGCGGGGGCACAGATACGCAGTATTTT. It encodes CASSLETSGGTDTQYF.

The V and J genes are TRBV18 and TRBJ1-1; possibly TRBD1 for D (5 bases). The germline V gene has CDR1 KGHSH and CDR2 LQKENI. V was cut by 2 bases and J by 5 bases, with 9 bases left in between. This CDR3 is built from 13 residues. CDR3 region: CASSPAGETEAFF. The CDR3 DNA reads as TGTGCCAGCTCACCAGCGGGGGAGACTGAAGCTTTCTTT. The full variable domain, rest sourced from reference TRBV18 and TRBJ1-1, is NAGVMQNPRHLVRRRGQEARLRCSPMKGHSHVYWYRQLPEEGLKFMVYLQKENIIDESGMPKERFSAEFPKEGPSILRIQQVVRGDSAAYFCASSPAGETEAFFGQGTRLTVV.

This rearrangement joins TRBV2 to TRBJ1-4; 7 positions match TRBD1. The V gene's germline CDR1 is SNHLY and CDR2 FYNNEI. Trimming cost V 5 bases and J 5 bases; bases outside gene matches: 8. The CDR3 contains 15 residues. The CDR3 DNA is TGTGCCAGCAGTTCCTCCGGGACAGAAAATGAAAAACTGTTTTTT. It codes for CASSSSGTENEKLFF. The variable domain in full, completed from reference TRBV2 and TRBJ1-4, reads EPEVTQTPSHQVTQMGQEVILRCVPISNHLYFYWYRQILGQKVEFLVSFYNNEISEKSEIFDDQFSVERPDGSNFTLKIRSTKLEDSAMYFCASSSSGTENEKLFFGSGTQLSVL.

The rearrangement uses TRBV5-5 and TRBJ2-3; 8 bases fit TRBD1. V lost 1 base to trimming and J lost 5 bases; unmatched junction nucleotides: 3. The length of the CDR3 is 14 residues. Germline V CDR1 and CDR2: SGHKS, YYEKEE (reference sequence). CDR3 nucleotides: TGTGCCAGCAGCTTGTTACAGGGGGAAGATACGCAGTATTTT. This encodes CASSLLQGEDTQYF. The whole variable domain, filled in from reference TRBV5-5 and TRBJ2-3, reads DAGVTQSPTHLIKTRGQQVTLRCSPISGHKSVSWYQQVLGQGPQFIFQYYEKEERGRGNFPDRFSARQFPNYSSELNVNALLLGDSALYLCASSLLQGEDTQYFGPGTRLTVL.

CDR3 loop: CAAKRGGVYGYTF. DNA for the CDR3: TGTGCCGCCAAGCGGGGCGGAGTCTATGGCTACACCTTC. The chain uses TRBV12-3 or TRBV12-4 and TRBJ1-2; tentatively, D is TRBD1 (5 bases). The CDR3 extends over 13 amino acids. V lost 11 bases, J lost 4 bases, and 17 bases lay in between.

This rearrangement joins TRBV3-1 (or the pseudogene TRBV3-2) to TRBJ1-5; 9 bases are shared with TRBD1. Trimming cost V 4 bases and J 8 bases; bases outside gene matches: 3. The CDR3 covers 13 residues. Per the germline V gene, CDR1 is LGHDT and CDR2 is YNNKEL (reference sequence). Here the CDR3 DNA reads TGTGCCAGCAGCCCGGGACAGGGTGAGCCCCAGCATTTT. Translated: CASSPGQGEPQHF.